This T cell receptor beta chain was sequenced in a study of identical twins. Study-level findings and limits: Invariant MAIT and iNKT cells may have partly biased zero-insertion analyses.

This clonotype has only a few counts. The antigen is not known. TCRdb passed the 5' RACE reads through MiXCR, listing each CDR3 protein once. The table has approximately 890,000 distinct CDR3 sequences, 9% to 15% seen once. Between the trimmed V and J ends, which lost 3 bases and 3 bases, there was a span of 9 bases. CDR3 length equals 14 residues. In addition, the sample was reused for a study of yellow fever vaccine responses in identical twins.

The receptor was isolated from a woman under 30 in good health. The chain uses TRBV12-3 or TRBV12-4 and TRBJ2-1, with D possibly TRBD2 on 6 matching bases. The material sequenced was PBMCs. DNA of the CDR3: TGTGCCAGCAGTTTGCGGGGCCTCTACAATGAGCAGTTCTTC. Translation gives CASSLRGLYNEQFF.